The source of this T cell receptor beta chain is a study of technical replicates of blood from several donors. The CDR3 runs 14 residues. The V gene lost 4 bases and the J gene lost 2 bases, with 11 bases spanning the gap. Germline assignment: CDR1 SGHDN and CDR2 FVKESK. TCRdb keeps only in-frame clones here, not all; method: immunoSEQ multiplex PCR. The table lists 80,000 to 95,000 clones, approximately 94% of them singletons. The rearrangement links TRBV14 to TRBJ1-1; D possibly corresponds to TRBD1 (5 bases). The receptor was derived from a human donor in good health. Material: T cells isolated from PBMCs. This chain's CDR3 is CASSRSGGNTEAFF. In DNA, the CDR3 is TGTGCCAGCAGCCGGTCGGGGGGAAACACTGAAGCTTTCTTT.